This T cell receptor beta chain was sequenced for a study of T cell responses to AZD1222 COVID-19 vaccine. Findings of the study overall: Nearly half of the spike-specific TCRs reportedly recognize variant regions that carry no mutations.

Some clones are missing from TCRdb's copy, which holds only in-frame ones; the method was immunoSEQ multiplex PCR. The sample holds some 95,000 clones, 70% to 90% seen once. Worth noting for this clone: Antigen unknown.

V lost 3 bases, J lost 0 bases, and 9 bases stayed unmatched. Germline assignment: CDR1 SEHNR and CDR2 FQNEAQ (reference sequence). The CDR3 covers 17 residues. Sequencing used peripheral blood, obtained 28 days after the second AZD1222 dose. The chain joins TRBV7-9 to TRBJ1-1; 8 positions match TRBD1. This sequence originates from an adult who received the AZD1222 COVID-19 vaccine. CDR3 in amino acids: CASSFLAGGFLNTEAFF. CDR3 in DNA: TGTGCCAGCAGCTTTCTGGCAGGGGGCTTTCTGAACACTGAAGCTTTCTTT. Full variable domain (rest looked up from reference TRBV7-9 and TRBJ1-1): DTGVSQNPRHKITKRGQNVTFRCDPISEHNRLYWYRQTLGQGPEFLTYFQNEAQLEKSRLLSDRFSAERPKGSFSTLEIQRTEQGDSAMYLCASSFLAGGFLNTEAFFGQGTRLTVV.